The 27 T cell receptor beta chains below come from one sample, sequenced in a study of cytomegalovirus exposure and HLA in healthy donors (dated by TCRdb to 2016 to 2017). Library creation used the immunoSEQ multiplex PCR assay. The multiplex PCR relied on a mix of 60 forward primers for TCR Vbeta segments and 13 reverse primers for TCR Jbeta segments. TCRdb took over this immuneACCESS table, retaining in-frame rearrangements with V and J assigned. Such tables are incomplete; in checked studies, under half of the missing clones stem from an unresolved V gene, and the remainder is unexplained. The table for this sample lists just over 150,000 clones; approximately 76% of them were counted only once. The ten largest clones take up roughly 2% of the sample. The sequenced sample consisted of PBMCs. These TCRs come from a female donor in good health and CMV-seronegative.

The chain recombines TRBV30 with TRBJ1-1; D is ambiguous. CDR1 is GTSNPN, CDR2 SVGIG, per germline (reference sequence). Trimming took 3 bases from V and 4 from J, leaving 6 bases between them. The CDR3 has 11 residues. The CDR3 DNA sequence: TGTGCCTGGAGCTCTAGCACTGAAGCTTTCTTT. Encoded protein: CAWSSSTEAFF.

The V call is TRBV19, the J call TRBJ2-3; TRBD1 aligns across 7 bases. CDR1 LNHDA and CDR2 SQIVND come from the germline V gene (reference sequence). Germline trimming cut 6 bases from V and 4 bases from J; bases unmatched to any gene: 4. The CDR3 consists of 13 residues. CDR3 sequence (DNA): TGTGCCAGTAGCTCTACAGGGGCAGATACGCAGTATTTT. Translation gives CASSSTGADTQYF.

The rearrangement joins TRBV4-1 to TRBJ1-1; D might be TRBD1 (5 bases). Looked up from germline, CDR1 is MGHRA and CDR2 is YSYEKL. The CDR3 sequence is 16 residues long. Trimming cost V 2 bases and J 1 base, with 14 bases left between them. The CDR3 here is CASSQKWIGENTEAFF. CDR3 DNA: TGCGCCAGCAGCCAAAAGTGGATAGGGGAGAACACTGAAGCTTTCTTT.

The chain uses TRBV6-1 and TRBJ1-2; D possibly corresponds to TRBD1 (6 bases). The CDR3 runs to 14 residues. V was cut by 3 bases and J by 1 base, with 9 bases left in between. Germline lookup yields CDR1 MNHNS and CDR2 SASEGT. The CDR3: CASSEIGGNYGYTF. CDR3 bases: TGTGCCAGCAGTGAGATAGGGGGTAACTATGGCTACACCTTC.

This clone came up a few times. The same CDR3 is also encoded by other DNA sequences in this sample. The rearrangement uses TRBV30 and TRBJ1-4; 8 bases are shared with TRBD1. The germline CDR1 and CDR2 sequences are GTSNPN and SVGIG (reference sequence). This CDR3 is built from 14 residues. The junction had 6 bases not matched to a gene; V was cut back by 2 bases and J by 7 bases. The CDR3 coding sequence is TGTGCCTGGAGTCCTGGACAGGGAGGTGAAAAACTGTTTTTT. It is translated as CAWSPGQGGEKLFF. Full variable domain (outside the CDR3, taken from reference TRBV30 and TRBJ1-4): SQTIHQWPATLVQPVGSPLSLECTVEGTSNPNLYWYRQAAGRGLQLLFYSVGIGQISSEVPQNLSASRPQDRQFILSSKKLLLSDSGFYLCAWSPGQGGEKLFFGSGTQLSVL.

This clone has a handful of counts. The CDR3 sequence is CASRGPTGELFF. CDR3 bases: TGTGCCAGCAGGGGGCCCACCGGGGAGCTGTTTTTT. This sequence joins TRBV2 and TRBJ2-2; D perhaps matches TRBD1 (5 bases). The CDR3 is made up of 12 amino acids. With 6 bases removed from V and 4 bases from J, the gap between germline ends came to 6 bases. Germline loops: CDR1 SNHLY, CDR2 FYNNEI.

This chain uses TRBV9 with TRBJ1-1; TRBD1 matches at 7 bases. CDR3 size: 18 residues. Germline V gives CDR1 SGDLS, CDR2 YYNGEE. The V gene end was trimmed by 4 bases and the J gene end by 0 bases; junction bases not matched to a gene: 15. This CDR3 reads CASSRTIAPGQMNTEAFF. CDR3 DNA sequence: TGTGCCAGCAGCCGAACAATTGCACCGGGACAGATGAACACTGAAGCTTTCTTT.

This clone was counted only a few times. The chain is built from TRBV27 and TRBJ1-6; 7 nucleotides match TRBD1. There are 16 residues in the CDR3. Looked up from germline, CDR1 is MNHEY and CDR2 is SMNVEV (reference sequence). Germline trimming cut 3 bases from V and 4 bases from J; bases unmatched to any gene: 6. The CDR3 DNA follows: TGTGCCAGCAGTTTTTCGCAGGGGGGTTATAATTCACCCCTCCACTTT. As protein: CASSFSQGGYNSPLHF.

The chain combines TRBV4-1 with TRBJ1-4; TRBD1 might be the D (6 bases). CDR1 and CDR2 from the germline V gene are MGHRA and YSYEKL. This CDR3 comprises 16 residues. Trimming shortened V by 2 bases and J by 5 bases, and 15 bases separated the two germline ends. CDR3 DNA sequence: TGCGCCAGCAGCCAAAAGGGACAAGCGGCAAATGAAAAACTGTTTTTT. Its protein is CASSQKGQAANEKLFF.

This rearrangement joins TRBV5-1 to TRBJ2-3, with 10 bases lining up with TRBD2. V trimming: 0 bases; J trimming: 3 bases; junction bases outside the gene matches: 4. This CDR3 contains 16 residues. Looked up from germline, CDR1 is SGHRS and CDR2 is YFSETQ. CDR3 residues: CASSLERGGKTDTQYF. The DNA for the CDR3 is TGCGCCAGCAGCTTGGAGCGGGGGGGAAAGACAGATACGCAGTATTTT.

The V gene is TRBV6-5, the J gene TRBJ1-1; the D is unclear. The CDR3 is made up of 15 amino acids. V was cut by 2 bases and J by 0 bases, with 10 bases left in between. The germline gives CDR1 MNHEY, CDR2 SVGAGI. The CDR3 is CASSYGRGLNTEAFF. Here the CDR3 DNA reads TGTGCCAGCAGTTACGGGAGAGGGTTGAACACTGAAGCTTTCTTT.

This chain joins TRBV7-9 and TRBJ2-5; 10 nucleotides match TRBD2. With 2 bases clipped from V and 4 bases from J, the junction kept 4 bases outside the gene matches. The CDR3 loop spans 15 amino acids. The germline V gene encodes CDR1 SEHNR and CDR2 FQNEAQ (reference sequence). For the CDR3, the DNA is TGTGCCAGCAGCTTAAGCGGGAGGGGAGGAGAGACCCAGTACTTC. It is translated as CASSLSGRGGETQYF.

This chain joins TRBV7-2 and TRBJ1-4, with D possibly being TRBD1 (5 bases). This CDR3 region has 14 residues. Germline V gene lookup returns CDR1 SGHTA and CDR2 FQGNSA. V shed 5 bases and J shed 7 bases, with 14 bases lying between them. CDR3 region: CASSAQGTGEKLFF. The CDR3 nucleotides read TGTGCCAGCAGCGCGCAGGGCACGGGTGAAAAACTGTTTTTT.

Only one count was recorded for this clone. J is TRBJ1-2 and V is TRBV5-4; no clear D. This CDR3 has 15 residues. V was trimmed by 6 bases and J by 0 bases, leaving 15 bases between them. Per germline, CDR1 SGHNT and CDR2 YYREEE (reference sequence). CDR3 nucleotides: TGTGCCAGCACCGTCATCGGGAGGGCTAACTATGGCTACACCTTC. Amino acids: CASTVIGRANYGYTF. Supplemented by reference TRBV5-4 and TRBJ1-2, the full variable domain reads ETGVTQSPTHLIKTRGQQVTLRCSSQSGHNTVSWYQQALGQGPQFIFQYYREEENGRGNFPPRFSGLQFPNYSSELNVNALELDDSALYLCASTVIGRANYGYTFGSGTRLTVV.

This clone was counted only a few times. The chain links TRBV6-1 to TRBJ1-6; D is undetermined. The germline V gene encodes CDR1 MNHNS and CDR2 SASEGT. Between the trimmed V and J ends, which lost 6 bases and 10 bases, there was a span of 16 bases. The CDR3 length is 14 residues. The CDR3 nucleotides read TGTGCCAGCAGGAGGGTTGGGGTAAACTCACCCCTCCACTTT. This translates into CASRRVGVNSPLHF.

V usage is TRBV29-1 and J usage is TRBJ2-7; D uncertain. Deletions cut 4 bases from V and 0 bases from J, with 10 bases between. This CDR3 has 13 residues. The germline V gene encodes CDR1 SQVTM and CDR2 ANQGSEA. CDR3 coding DNA: TGCAGCGTTGGATCCAGAAGCTCCTACGAGCAGTACTTC. Translating it yields CSVGSRSSYEQYF.

The chain uses TRBV25-1 and TRBJ2-3; 8 bases line up with TRBD1. The CDR3 is 18 amino acids. After removal of 0 bases from V and 3 bases from J, the junction contained 11 bases not matched to a gene. The germline CDR1 and CDR2 sequences are MGHDK and SYGVNS. The CDR3 DNA reads TGTGCCAGCAGTGAATATATATGGGACAGGATCTGGACAGATACGCAGTATTTT. It is translated as CASSEYIWDRIWTDTQYF.

The chain recombines TRBV2 with TRBJ1-2; D is possibly TRBD1 (5 bases). V was clipped by 2 bases and J by 3 bases, with 13 bases between them. Germline V gene data show CDR1 as SNHLY and CDR2 as FYNNEI. The CDR3 runs 15 residues. The CDR3 is CASSESGIRDYGYTF. The CDR3 DNA reads TGTGCCAGCAGTGAATCAGGTATCAGGGACTATGGCTACACCTTC.

This clone was picked up a small number of times. V usage is TRBV7-6 and J usage is TRBJ2-7; 10 bases agree with TRBD2. The CDR3 has 15 amino acids. V trimming: 2 bases; J trimming: 0 bases; junction bases outside the gene matches: 1. Per the germline V gene, CDR1 is SGHVS and CDR2 is FNYEAQ. The CDR3 loop reads CASSLTSGISYEQYF. CDR3 DNA sequence: TGTGCCAGCAGCTTAACTAGCGGGATCTCCTACGAGCAGTACTTC.

The chain couples TRBV30 to TRBJ2-5; TRBD2 matches at 10 bases. The CDR3 is 18 residues long. The junction had 15 bases not matched to a gene; V was cut back by 0 bases and J by 5 bases. CDR1 and CDR2 (germline): GTSNPN, SVGIG (reference sequence). The CDR3 sequence is CAWSVPGSGGHRGETQYF. CDR3 DNA sequence: TGTGCCTGGAGTGTACCTGGTAGCGGGGGGCACAGGGGGGAGACCCAGTACTTC.

This rearrangement joins TRBV6-6 to TRBJ2-7; 9 bases match TRBD2. V was pared by 6 bases and J by 3 bases, with 3 bases of the junction left unmatched. This CDR3 spans 13 amino acids. CDR1 is MNHNY, CDR2 SVGAGI, per germline (reference sequence). This chain's CDR3 is CASRRTSVYEQYF. Here the CDR3 DNA reads TGTGCCAGCAGAAGGACTAGCGTCTACGAGCAGTACTTC.

This clone was observed a few times. V usage is TRBV7-3 and J usage is TRBJ2-2; 8 bases map to TRBD2. The germline V gene has CDR1 SGHTA and CDR2 FQGTGA. CDR3 length: 20 amino acids. The V and J ends lost 4 bases and 1 base, in that order; junction bases with no gene match: 17. The CDR3 loop is CASSSKGQGRGGRNTGELFF. CDR3 bases: TGTGCCAGCAGCTCTAAAGGGCAAGGTCGGGGGGGCCGGAACACCGGGGAGCTGTTTTTT.

The chain carries TRBV18 and TRBJ1-1; no clear D gene. Trimming stripped 1 base from V and 1 base from J, with 7 bases between. The CDR3 length is 14 residues. Germline V gives CDR1 KGHSH, CDR2 LQKENI. CDR3 DNA sequence: TGTGCCAGCTCACCACATGCAGAGAACACTGAAGCTTTCTTT. It specifies CASSPHAENTEAFF. Based on the CDR3 plus reference TRBV18 and TRBJ1-1, the full variable domain is NAGVMQNPRHLVRRRGQEARLRCSPMKGHSHVYWYRQLPEEGLKFMVYLQKENIIDESGMPKERFSAEFPKEGPSILRIQQVVRGDSAAYFCASSPHAENTEAFFGQGTRLTVV.

This clone was counted once. For the CDR3, the DNA is TGTGCCAGCAGCCGACGCGGGGGCACTGAAGCTTTCTTT. Translating gives CASSRRGGTEAFF. This rearrangement joins TRBV5-6 to TRBJ1-1; tentative D call: TRBD1 (5 bases). V shed 4 bases and J shed 4 bases, with 11 bases lying between them. Germline V CDR1 and CDR2: SGHDT, YYEEEE. The CDR3 extends over 13 amino acids.

V is TRBV29-1 and J is TRBJ1-5; maybe TRBD1 (5 bases). V gave up 5 bases and J gave up 5 bases, with 13 bases separating them. The CDR3 sequence is 13 residues long. The germline CDR1 and CDR2 sequences are SQVTM and ANQGSEA. This CDR3 is CSVSWDSYQPQHF. CDR3 coding DNA: TGCAGCGTTAGCTGGGACTCGTATCAGCCCCAGCATTTT.

The rearrangement joins TRBV5-4 to TRBJ2-2, with a weak D call TRBD2 (6 bases). CDR3 length equals 16 residues. CDR1 SGHNT and CDR2 YYREEE come from the germline V gene (reference sequence). The ends were cut back, 2 bases at V and 5 bases at J, with 16 bases in the middle. For the CDR3, the DNA is TGTGCCAGCAGCTTTGATATCGGGAGTGGAACCGGGGAGCTGTTTTTT. It yields the protein CASSFDIGSGTGELFF.

The chain is built from TRBV2 and TRBJ2-7; 7 nucleotides line up with TRBD1. CDR1 and CDR2 (germline): SNHLY, FYNNEI. This CDR3 is built from 15 residues. V lost 3 bases, J lost 2 bases, and 7 bases stayed unmatched. The CDR3 protein is CASSEVGQGAYEQYF. CDR3 sequence (DNA): TGTGCCAGCAGTGAGGTGGGGCAGGGGGCCTACGAGCAGTACTTC.